Each of the 5 T cell receptor beta chains below was sequenced from the same sample in a study of T cells in Graves' hyperthyroidism and ophthalmopathy. RNA transcripts were the template for amplifying TCR beta CDR3 regions. The HTBI primer set served for first-round RT-PCR of the TCR CDR3. TCRdb re-called the multiplex PCR reads with MiXCR, one entry per CDR3 protein. The sample lists 700,000 or so distinct CDR3 sequences, about a sixth occurring once. The material sequenced was blood. These receptors all come from a man younger than 35 with Graves' hyperthyroidism.

The chain has TRBV4-3 and TRBJ2-4; 11 nucleotides agree with TRBD1. This CDR3 is built from 15 residues. CDR1 is LGHNA and CDR2 is YSLEER in the germline V gene. Germline trimming cut 0 bases from V and 8 bases from J; bases unmatched to any gene: 3. For the CDR3, the DNA is TGCGCCAGCAGCCAAGAAGGGGGACAGGGGGACATTCAGTACTTC. Translated: CASSQEGGQGDIQYF.

For this clonotype: The junction differs from germline at one of its ends, possibly a read error. The rearrangement uses TRBV7-9 and TRBJ2-2; 9 bases line up with TRBD1. The CDR3 is 17 residues long. The germline gives CDR1 SEHNR, CDR2 FQNEAQ (reference sequence). DNA for the CDR3: TGTGCCGGCAGCCCCGGGACAGGGTTGGAAGGCACCGGGGAGCTGTTTTTT. Its protein product is CAGSPGTGLEGTGELFF.

This chain joins TRBV4-1 and TRBJ1-3; D gene ambiguous. The CDR3 length is 15 residues. Germline V CDR1 and CDR2: MGHRA, YSYEKL. V was trimmed by 0 bases and J by 0 bases, leaving 6 bases between them. The CDR3, as DNA: TGCGCCAGCAGCCAAGATGCCCTCTCTGGAAACACCATATATTTT. This gives the protein CASSQDALSGNTIYF.

The rearrangement uses TRBV20-1 and TRBJ2-1; no firm D call. Germline values: CDR1 DFQATT, CDR2 SNEGSKA (reference sequence). Trimming stripped 5 bases from V and 7 bases from J, with 15 bases between. The CDR3 is 13 residues long. Written as DNA, the CDR3 is TGCAGTGCTCTTCCGGATCCCCTGAATGAGCAGTTCTTC. Translating gives CSALPDPLNEQFF.

The chain couples TRBV6-1 to TRBJ2-3; TRBD1 matches 9 bases. The J segment lost 4 bases and the V segment lost 4 bases, leaving 9 bases of the junction unmatched. The germline V gene encodes CDR1 MNHNS and CDR2 SASEGT. The CDR3 length is 16 residues. The CDR3 is CASSAGDREDPDTQYF. CDR3 nucleotides: TGTGCCAGCAGTGCCGGGGACAGGGAAGATCCAGATACGCAGTATTTT.